Below, one T cell receptor beta chain is given with its context. Its antigen is unknown. This record belongs to a study of T cell responses to AZD1222 COVID-19 vaccine. Only in-frame clones appear in the TCRdb table, and some are missing; sequencing was by immunoSEQ multiplex PCR. The sample carries over 120,000 clones, 90% to 95% recorded once. Study-wide findings and caveats: Dominant CD4 TCR responses targeted spike regions 160-218 and 743-854. Reportedly, nearly half the spike-specific TCRs target unmutated variant regions. Sampling that yielded the repertoires occurred only after the peak T cell response.

The sample consisted of peripheral blood, taken on day 0 of AZD1222 vaccination. The origin of this receptor is an adult in good health.

The CDR3 DNA reads TGTGCCAGCAGCCTGAAGACAGGGGAAGATGAGCAGTTCTTC. Translation gives CASSLKTGEDEQFF. The chain combines TRBV5-4 with TRBJ2-1, with 8 positions matching TRBD1. The junction had 8 bases not matched to a gene; V was cut back by 4 bases and J by 8 bases. The germline gives CDR1 SGHNT, CDR2 YYREEE (reference sequence). CDR3 length: 14 amino acids.